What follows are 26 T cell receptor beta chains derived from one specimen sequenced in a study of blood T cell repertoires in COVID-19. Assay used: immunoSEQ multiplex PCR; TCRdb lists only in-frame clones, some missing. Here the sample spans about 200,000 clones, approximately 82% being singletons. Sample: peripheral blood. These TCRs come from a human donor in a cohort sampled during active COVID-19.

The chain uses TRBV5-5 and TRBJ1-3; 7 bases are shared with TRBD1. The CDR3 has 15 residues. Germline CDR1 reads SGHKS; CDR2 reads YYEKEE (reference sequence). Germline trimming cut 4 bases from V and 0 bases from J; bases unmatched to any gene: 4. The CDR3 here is CASSLWDSSGNTIYF. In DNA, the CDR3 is TGTGCCAGCAGCCTGTGGGACAGCTCTGGAAACACCATATATTTT.

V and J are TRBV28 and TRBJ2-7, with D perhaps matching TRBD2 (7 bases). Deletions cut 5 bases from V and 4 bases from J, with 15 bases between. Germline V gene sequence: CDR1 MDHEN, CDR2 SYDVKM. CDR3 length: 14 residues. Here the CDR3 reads CASSPARGAYEQYF. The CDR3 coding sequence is TGTGCCAGCAGTCCAGCCCGGGGGGCTTACGAGCAGTACTTC.

DNA for the CDR3: TGTGCCAGCAGCTTGGGGGCCCTAGGAAAAGCTTTCTTT. Amino acids: CASSLGALGKAFF. The chain employs TRBV7-9 and TRBJ1-1; a possible D gene is TRBD1 (6 bases). The V end was cut by 3 bases, the J end by 9 bases, with 14 bases between. This CDR3 comprises 13 residues. Germline V gene lookup returns CDR1 SEHNR and CDR2 FQNEAQ (reference sequence).

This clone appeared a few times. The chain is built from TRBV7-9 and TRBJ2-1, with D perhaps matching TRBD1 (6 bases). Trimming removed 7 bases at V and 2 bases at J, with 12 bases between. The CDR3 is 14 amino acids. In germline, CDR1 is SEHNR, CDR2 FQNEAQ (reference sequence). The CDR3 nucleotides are TGTGCCAGCAACCGGGACAAGCCCTACAATGAGCAGTTCTTC. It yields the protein CASNRDKPYNEQFF.

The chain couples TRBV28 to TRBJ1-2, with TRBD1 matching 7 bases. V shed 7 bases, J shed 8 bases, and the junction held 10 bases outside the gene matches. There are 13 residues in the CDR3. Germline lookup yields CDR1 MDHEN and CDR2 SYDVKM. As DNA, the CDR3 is TGTGCCAGCAACCCTCGAGGGGGCAGGGGCTACACCTTC. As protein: CASNPRGGRGYTF.

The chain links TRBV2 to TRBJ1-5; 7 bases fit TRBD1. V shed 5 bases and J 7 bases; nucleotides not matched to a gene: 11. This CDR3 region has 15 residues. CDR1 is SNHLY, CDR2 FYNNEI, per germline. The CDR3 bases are TGTGCCAGCAGTCGGGACAGTTGGGTTTCGCAGCCCCAGCATTTT. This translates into CASSRDSWVSQPQHF.

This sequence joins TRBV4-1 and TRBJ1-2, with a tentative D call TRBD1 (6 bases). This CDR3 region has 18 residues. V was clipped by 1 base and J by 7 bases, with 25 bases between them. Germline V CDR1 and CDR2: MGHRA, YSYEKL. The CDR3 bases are TGCGCCAGCAGCCAAGTTATAGGCTTCCCGGGGGGCAGGGGTGGCTACACCTTC. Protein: CASSQVIGFPGGRGGYTF.

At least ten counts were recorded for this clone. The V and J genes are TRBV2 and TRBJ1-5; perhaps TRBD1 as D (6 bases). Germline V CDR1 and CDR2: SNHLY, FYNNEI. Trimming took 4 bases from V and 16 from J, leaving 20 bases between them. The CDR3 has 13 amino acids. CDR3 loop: CASSVTDQGSFHF. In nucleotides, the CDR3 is TGTGCCAGCAGTGTCACGGACCAGGGGTCTTTCCATTTT.

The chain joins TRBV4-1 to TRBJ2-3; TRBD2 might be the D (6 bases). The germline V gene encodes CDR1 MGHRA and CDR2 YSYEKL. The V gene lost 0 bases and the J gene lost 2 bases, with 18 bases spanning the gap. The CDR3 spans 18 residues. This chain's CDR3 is CASSQDPGGRSLTDTQYF. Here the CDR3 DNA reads TGCGCCAGCAGCCAAGATCCTGGGGGGAGGTCACTCACAGATACGCAGTATTTT.

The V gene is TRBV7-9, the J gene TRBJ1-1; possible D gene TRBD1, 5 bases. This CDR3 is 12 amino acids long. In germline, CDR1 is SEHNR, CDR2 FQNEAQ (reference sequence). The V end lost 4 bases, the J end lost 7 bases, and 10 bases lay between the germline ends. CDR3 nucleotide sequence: TGTGCCAGCAGCTATCGACAGAGTGAAGCTTTCTTT. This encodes CASSYRQSEAFF.

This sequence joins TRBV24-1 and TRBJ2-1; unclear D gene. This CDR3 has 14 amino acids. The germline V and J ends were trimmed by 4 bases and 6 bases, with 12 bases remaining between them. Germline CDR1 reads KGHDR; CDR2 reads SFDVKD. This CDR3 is CATSDPTRRNEQFF. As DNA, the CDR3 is TGTGCCACCAGTGACCCCACTCGCCGCAATGAGCAGTTCTTC.

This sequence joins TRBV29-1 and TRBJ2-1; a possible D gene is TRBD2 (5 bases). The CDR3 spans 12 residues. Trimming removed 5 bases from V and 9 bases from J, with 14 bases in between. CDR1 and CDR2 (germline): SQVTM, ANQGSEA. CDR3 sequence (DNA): TGCAGCGTTCTTCCGGGAAGCGTTGAGCAGTTCTTC. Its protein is CSVLPGSVEQFF.

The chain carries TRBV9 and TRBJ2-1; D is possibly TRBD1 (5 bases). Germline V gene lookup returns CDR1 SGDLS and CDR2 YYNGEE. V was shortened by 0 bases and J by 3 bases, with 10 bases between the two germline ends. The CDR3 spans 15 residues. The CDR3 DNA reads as TGTGCCAGCAGCGTAGAAGGCAGGGTCTACAATGAGCAGTTCTTC. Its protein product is CASSVEGRVYNEQFF.

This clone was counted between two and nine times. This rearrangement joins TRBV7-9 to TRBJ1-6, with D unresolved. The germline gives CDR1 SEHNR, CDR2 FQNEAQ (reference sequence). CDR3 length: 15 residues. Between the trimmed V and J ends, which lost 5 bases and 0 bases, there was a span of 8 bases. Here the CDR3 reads CASSEGGSYNSPLHF. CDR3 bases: TGTGCCAGCAGCGAAGGAGGCTCCTATAATTCACCCCTCCACTTT.

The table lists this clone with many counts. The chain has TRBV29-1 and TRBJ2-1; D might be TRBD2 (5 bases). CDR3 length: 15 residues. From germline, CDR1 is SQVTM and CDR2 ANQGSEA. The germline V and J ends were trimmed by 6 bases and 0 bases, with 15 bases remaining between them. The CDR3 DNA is TGCAGCGTCCCAGAGGGCGGGCTCTCCTACAATGAGCAGTTCTTC. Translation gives CSVPEGGLSYNEQFF.

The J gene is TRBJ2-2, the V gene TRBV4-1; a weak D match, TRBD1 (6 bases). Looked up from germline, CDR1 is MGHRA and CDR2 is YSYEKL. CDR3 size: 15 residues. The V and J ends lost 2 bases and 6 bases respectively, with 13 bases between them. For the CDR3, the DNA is TGCGCCAGCAGCCAAAACAGGGAAGGGCCCGGGGAGCTGTTTTTT. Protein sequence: CASSQNREGPGELFF.

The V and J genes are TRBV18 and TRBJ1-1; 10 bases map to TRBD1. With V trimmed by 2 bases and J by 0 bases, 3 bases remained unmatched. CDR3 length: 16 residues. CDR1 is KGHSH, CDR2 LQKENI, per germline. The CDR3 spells CASSPGTGVLNTEAFF. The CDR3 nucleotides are TGTGCCAGCTCACCAGGGACAGGGGTTCTGAACACTGAAGCTTTCTTT.

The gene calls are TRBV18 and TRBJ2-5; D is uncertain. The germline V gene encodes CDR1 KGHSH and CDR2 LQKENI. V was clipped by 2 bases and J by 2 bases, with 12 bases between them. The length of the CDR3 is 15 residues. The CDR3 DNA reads TGTGCCAGCTCACCAAGCCCGCCCCTACAAGAGACCCAGTACTTC. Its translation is CASSPSPPLQETQYF.

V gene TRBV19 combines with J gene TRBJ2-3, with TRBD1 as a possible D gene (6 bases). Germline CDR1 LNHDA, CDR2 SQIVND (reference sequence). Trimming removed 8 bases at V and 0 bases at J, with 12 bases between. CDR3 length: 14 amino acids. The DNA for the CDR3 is TGTGCCAGTGGAAGGACAGCTAGCACAGATACGCAGTATTTT. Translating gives CASGRTASTDTQYF.

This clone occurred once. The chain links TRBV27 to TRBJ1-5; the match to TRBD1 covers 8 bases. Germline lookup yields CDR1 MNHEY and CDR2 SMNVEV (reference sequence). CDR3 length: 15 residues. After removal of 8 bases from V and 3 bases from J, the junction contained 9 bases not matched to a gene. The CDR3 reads CASDFVDRANQPQHF. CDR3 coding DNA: TGTGCCAGCGACTTTGTGGACAGGGCCAATCAGCCCCAGCATTTT.

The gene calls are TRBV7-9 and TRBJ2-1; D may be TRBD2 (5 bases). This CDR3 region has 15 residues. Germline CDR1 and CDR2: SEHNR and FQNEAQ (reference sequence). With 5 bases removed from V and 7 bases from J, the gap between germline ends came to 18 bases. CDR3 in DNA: TGTGCCAGCAGCCACCTCGGGCGGGTAGGTAATGAGCAGTTCTTC. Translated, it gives CASSHLGRVGNEQFF. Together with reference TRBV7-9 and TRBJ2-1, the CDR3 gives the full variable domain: DTGVSQNPRHKITKRGQNVTFRCDPISEHNRLYWYRQTLGQGPEFLTYFQNEAQLEKSRLLSDRFSAERPKGSFSTLEIQRTEQGDSAMYLCASSHLGRVGNEQFFGPGTRLTVL.

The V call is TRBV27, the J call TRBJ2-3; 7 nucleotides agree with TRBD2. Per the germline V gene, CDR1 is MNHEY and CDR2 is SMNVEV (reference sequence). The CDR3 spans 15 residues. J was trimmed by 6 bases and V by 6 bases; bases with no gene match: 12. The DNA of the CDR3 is TGTGCCAGCAGCGTCCGGGGGAGGGCCCTTGATACGCAGTATTTT. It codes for CASSVRGRALDTQYF.

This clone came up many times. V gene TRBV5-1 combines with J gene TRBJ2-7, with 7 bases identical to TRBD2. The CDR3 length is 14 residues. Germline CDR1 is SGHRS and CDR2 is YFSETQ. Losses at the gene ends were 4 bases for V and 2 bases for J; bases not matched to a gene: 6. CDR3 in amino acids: CASSTRGGTYEQYF. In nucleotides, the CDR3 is TGCGCCAGCAGCACCCGCGGGGGAACCTACGAGCAGTACTTC. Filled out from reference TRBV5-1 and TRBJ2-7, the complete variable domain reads KAGVTQTPRYLIKTRGQQVTLSCSPISGHRSVSWYQQTPGQGLQFLFEYFSETQRNKGNFPGRFSGRQFSNSRSEMNVSTLELGDSALYLCASSTRGGTYEQYFGPGTRLTVT.

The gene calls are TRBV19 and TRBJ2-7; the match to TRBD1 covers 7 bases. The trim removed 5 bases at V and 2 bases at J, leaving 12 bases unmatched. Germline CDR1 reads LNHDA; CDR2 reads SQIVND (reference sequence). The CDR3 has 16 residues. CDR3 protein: CASSPGTVISAYEQYF. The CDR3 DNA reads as TGTGCCAGTAGTCCGGGGACAGTTATATCGGCCTACGAGCAGTACTTC.

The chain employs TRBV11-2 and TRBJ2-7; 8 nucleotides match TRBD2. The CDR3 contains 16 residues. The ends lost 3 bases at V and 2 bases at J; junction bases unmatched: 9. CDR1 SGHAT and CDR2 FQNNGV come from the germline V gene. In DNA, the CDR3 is TGTGCCAGCAGCTTTTACTTTACGGGGGGGACCTACGAGCAGTACTTC. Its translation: CASSFYFTGGTYEQYF.

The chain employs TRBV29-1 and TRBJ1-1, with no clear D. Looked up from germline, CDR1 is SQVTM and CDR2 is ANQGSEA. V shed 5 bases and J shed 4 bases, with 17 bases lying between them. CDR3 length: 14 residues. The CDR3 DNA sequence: TGCAGCGTTCCTAAACCTCGCTCAGGCACTGAAGCTTTCTTT. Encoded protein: CSVPKPRSGTEAFF.